The 23 T cell receptor beta chains below were found in one sample sequenced in a study of cytomegalovirus exposure and HLA in healthy donors. Clones were sequenced by immunoSEQ multiplex PCR, and TCRdb holds only the in-frame ones, with some missing. The profile shows 150,000 to 200,000 clones, around 86% of them singletons. Sequencing input: PBMCs. These receptor sequences come from a woman younger than 30 in good health and CMV-seronegative.

The V call is TRBV5-1, the J call TRBJ2-5; TRBD1 agrees at 8 bases. The CDR3 length is 17 residues. The junction had 13 bases not matched to a gene; V was cut back by 2 bases and J by 4 bases. CDR1 and CDR2 (germline): SGHRS, YFSETQ. The CDR3 nucleotides are TGCGCCAGCAGCTTCGGACAGGGTGGACAGTGGCCAGAGACCCAGTACTTC. Its protein is CASSFGQGGQWPETQYF. The whole variable domain, remainder taken from reference TRBV5-1 and TRBJ2-5, is KAGVTQTPRYLIKTRGQQVTLSCSPISGHRSVSWYQQTPGQGLQFLFEYFSETQRNKGNFPGRFSGRQFSNSRSEMNVSTLELGDSALYLCASSFGQGGQWPETQYFGPGTRLLVL.

The rearrangement uses TRBV21-1 and TRBJ1-1; the table's D gene call, TRBD1, was not cross checked with the DNA. TRBV21-1 is termed a pseudogene. The CDR3 runs 15 residues. The CDR3 DNA reads as TGTGCCAGCAGCAAAGTAGTTAGGGGGCGGACTGAAGCTTTCTTT. Protein product: CASSKVVRGRTEAFF.

The gene calls are TRBV5-1 and TRBJ1-2; 8 bases are a match to TRBD1. J lost 3 bases, V lost 4 bases, and 23 bases had no gene match. CDR1 is SGHRS and CDR2 is YFSETQ in the germline V gene. The CDR3 contains 20 residues. This CDR3 is CASSIKGQGSGAASHYGYTF. The CDR3 DNA is TGCGCCAGCAGCATAAAAGGACAGGGCTCAGGTGCGGCGAGCCACTATGGCTACACCTTC. The variable domain in full, completed from reference TRBV5-1 and TRBJ1-2, reads KAGVTQTPRYLIKTRGQQVTLSCSPISGHRSVSWYQQTPGQGLQFLFEYFSETQRNKGNFPGRFSGRQFSNSRSEMNVSTLELGDSALYLCASSIKGQGSGAASHYGYTFGSGTRLTVV.

This clone was observed a single time. The V and J genes are TRBV28 and TRBJ1-2; TRBD1 is a possible D gene (5 bases). Germline V gene lookup returns CDR1 MDHEN and CDR2 SYDVKM. Between the trimmed V and J ends, which lost 7 bases and 2 bases, there was a span of 17 bases. The CDR3 contains 15 residues. The CDR3 reads CASTLPSAGNYGYTF. Here the CDR3 DNA reads TGTGCCAGCACCCTGCCTTCAGCAGGGAACTATGGCTACACCTTC.

The chain carries TRBV2 and TRBJ2-7, with a weak D call TRBD1 (6 bases). The length of the CDR3 is 13 residues. Germline V gives CDR1 SNHLY, CDR2 FYNNEI. V was trimmed by 2 bases and J by 3 bases, leaving 8 bases between them. This chain's CDR3 is CASSEYRDYEQYF. Written as DNA, the CDR3 is TGTGCCAGCAGTGAATACAGGGACTACGAGCAGTACTTC.

The chain employs TRBV30 and TRBJ2-1; TRBD2 agrees at 13 bases. The CDR3 spans 16 residues. Germline CDR1 is GTSNPN and CDR2 is SVGIG (reference sequence). The V segment lost 8 bases and the J segment 0 bases; nucleotides outside the gene matches: 7. The CDR3 DNA follows: TGTGCCGGGAAACTAGCGGGAGGGAGCTCCTACAATGAGCAGTTCTTC. Amino acid sequence: CAGKLAGGSSYNEQFF. Full variable domain (outside the CDR3, taken from reference TRBV30 and TRBJ2-1): SQTIHQWPATLVQPVGSPLSLECTVEGTSNPNLYWYRQAAGRGLQLLFYSVGIGQISSEVPQNLSASRPQDRQFILSSKKLLLSDSGFYLCAGKLAGGSSYNEQFFGPGTRLTVL.

This clone showed up just once. The rearrangement uses TRBV7-8 and TRBJ2-7; the D gene is possibly TRBD1 (6 bases). CDR1 and CDR2 (germline): SGHVS, FQNEAQ. The CDR3 covers 16 residues. V lost 4 bases, J lost 2 bases, and 18 bases lay in between. Here the CDR3 DNA reads TGTGCCAGCAGCTACCTCGTGAGGGGGTCCCCCTACGAGCAGTACTTC. This gives the protein CASSYLVRGSPYEQYF.

V usage is TRBV6-5 and J usage is TRBJ1-5; 8 bases line up with TRBD1. From germline, CDR1 is MNHEY and CDR2 SVGAGI. With 5 bases clipped from V and 4 bases from J, the junction kept 1 base outside the gene matches. This CDR3 is built from 13 residues. CDR3 sequence (DNA): TGTGCCAGCAGTCGACAGGGGAATCAGCCCCAGCATTTT. Protein sequence: CASSRQGNQPQHF.

This clone has only one observation. The chain couples TRBV7-6 to TRBJ1-3, with D perhaps matching TRBD1 (5 bases). The CDR3 totals 14 residues. Germline V gene lookup returns CDR1 SGHVS and CDR2 FNYEAQ. Trimming stripped 4 bases from V and 7 bases from J, with 14 bases between. This chain's CDR3 is CASSSYRQKNTIYF. In nucleotides, the CDR3 is TGTGCCAGCAGCTCTTATCGACAGAAGAACACCATATATTTT.

This clone was counted a single time. This chain links TRBV5-4 with TRBJ2-2; a weak D match, TRBD1 (6 bases). Trimming pared 4 bases from V and 0 bases from J, leaving 13 bases between. The CDR3 totals 16 residues. CDR1 and CDR2 (germline): SGHNT, YYREEE (reference sequence). The CDR3, as DNA: TGTGCCAGCAGCCCCTTGGGGGCCACGAACACCGGGGAGCTGTTTTTT. This sequence encodes CASSPLGATNTGELFF.

The CDR3 is CASSDSTGRDNEQFF. In DNA, the CDR3 is TGTGCCAGCAGTGACTCGACCGGGCGGGACAATGAGCAGTTCTTC. The gene calls are TRBV6-4 and TRBJ2-1, with D possibly being TRBD2 (5 bases). Trimming removed 0 bases from V and 5 bases from J, with 11 bases in between. The CDR3 consists of 15 residues. Germline lookup yields CDR1 MRHNA and CDR2 SNTAGT.

The V and J genes are TRBV10-3 and TRBJ2-3; the D is unclear. The germline gives CDR1 ENHRY, CDR2 SYGVKD. The CDR3 extends over 12 amino acids. V shed 8 bases and J shed 4 bases, with 10 bases lying between them. This chain's CDR3 is CAIGLSADTQYF. For the CDR3, the DNA is TGTGCCATCGGGCTCTCCGCAGATACGCAGTATTTT.

The chain recombines TRBV29-1 with TRBJ1-2; no clear D gene. Germline loops: CDR1 SQVTM, CDR2 ANQGSEA. V lost 4 bases and J lost 7, with 16 bases in between. The CDR3 runs 13 residues. CDR3 residues: CSVGVRSGSGYTF. The CDR3 DNA reads TGCAGCGTTGGGGTAAGGAGCGGGAGTGGCTACACCTTC.

The chain combines TRBV4-2 with TRBJ2-1; 9 nucleotides line up with TRBD2. Germline loops: CDR1 LGHNA, CDR2 YNFKEQ. The CDR3 is 16 residues long. V was pared by 3 bases and J by 10 bases, with 13 bases of the junction left unmatched. CDR3 loop: CASSQPGLAPGGEQFF. The CDR3 DNA reads TGTGCCAGCAGCCAGCCGGGACTAGCACCCGGCGGGGAGCAGTTCTTC.

This clone has a handful of counts. This rearrangement joins TRBV2 to TRBJ2-1; TRBD1 matches 12 bases. Per the germline V gene, CDR1 is SNHLY and CDR2 is FYNNEI. The CDR3 length is 15 residues. Trimming at V came to 6 bases and at J to 2 bases, leaving 2 bases not matched to a gene. This CDR3 is CASRGDRGPYNEQFF. CDR3 DNA sequence: TGTGCCAGCAGGGGGGACAGGGGGCCCTACAATGAGCAGTTCTTC.

This chain connects TRBV5-1 to TRBJ2-1, with 10 bases identical to TRBD2. Germline lookup yields CDR1 SGHRS and CDR2 YFSETQ. The CDR3 has 16 residues. After removal of 5 bases from V and 4 bases from J, the junction contained 9 bases not matched to a gene. The CDR3 loop reads CASSSAGTSAYNEQFF. In DNA, the CDR3 is TGCGCCAGCAGTTCAGCCGGGACTAGCGCATACAATGAGCAGTTCTTC.

The chain uses TRBV5-1 and TRBJ2-1; 10 nucleotides match TRBD1. This CDR3 is built from 13 residues. V gave up 7 bases and J gave up 8 bases; unmatched junction bases: 6. Germline V lookup: CDR1 SGHRS, CDR2 YFSETQ. The chain's CDR3 is CASSRQGADEQFF. The CDR3 coding sequence is TGCGCCAGCTCCAGACAGGGGGCGGATGAGCAGTTCTTC. Using reference TRBV5-1 and TRBJ2-1 for the parts outside the CDR3, the full variable domain is KAGVTQTPRYLIKTRGQQVTLSCSPISGHRSVSWYQQTPGQGLQFLFEYFSETQRNKGNFPGRFSGRQFSNSRSEMNVSTLELGDSALYLCASSRQGADEQFFGPGTRLTVL.

The chain couples TRBV6-6 to TRBJ2-3; tentatively, D is TRBD2 (5 bases). Germline values: CDR1 MNHNY, CDR2 SVGAGI (reference sequence). The CDR3 covers 12 residues. V lost 5 bases and J 4 bases, leaving 7 bases between the germline ends. The CDR3 here is CASSKGADTQYF. The CDR3 region has the DNA TGTGCCAGCAGTAAGGGAGCAGATACGCAGTATTTT.

V usage is TRBV5-1 and J usage is TRBJ2-6; 9 bases align to TRBD1. Trimming took 5 bases from V and 0 from J; bases not matched to a gene: 6. The CDR3 is 17 residues long. The germline V gene has CDR1 SGHRS and CDR2 YFSETQ. The CDR3 sequence is CASSSGTGPSGANVLTF. The CDR3 DNA sequence: TGCGCCAGCAGTTCCGGGACAGGGCCCTCTGGGGCCAACGTCCTGACTTTC.

The chain links TRBV27 to TRBJ1-4; possible D gene TRBD1, 5 bases. Trimming left V 7 bases short and J 8 bases short, with 17 bases between. The CDR3 spans 14 residues. Looked up from germline, CDR1 is MNHEY and CDR2 is SMNVEV (reference sequence). The CDR3 coding sequence is TGTGCCAGCACCGTAGGGGCGGGAGAGGAAAAACTGTTTTTT. The encoded protein is CASTVGAGEEKLFF. The variable domain in full, with the rest retrieved from reference TRBV27 and TRBJ1-4, is EAQVTQNPRYLITVTGKKLTVTCSQNMNHEYMSWYRQDPGLGLRQIYYSMNVEVTDKGDVPEGYKVSRKEKRNFPLILESPSPNQTSLYFCASTVGAGEEKLFFGSGTQLSVL.

With regard to this clone: The germline gene is not matched at one end of the junction; a read error may be the cause. The chain combines TRBV7-6 with TRBJ2-1, with 9 bases matching TRBD2. This CDR3 contains 21 residues. Germline V gene sequence: CDR1 SGHVS, CDR2 FNYEAQ. CDR3 DNA sequence: TGTGCCAGCAGCATAGCCCCCCCCTCTCGAGCGGGGGGTCTCGATTACAATGAGCAGTTCTTC. It yields the protein CASSIAPPSRAGGLDYNEQFF.

V is TRBV29-1 and J is TRBJ1-4, with D possibly TRBD1 on 5 matching bases. Germline CDR1 SQVTM, CDR2 ANQGSEA. The CDR3 is made up of 13 amino acids. V gave up 6 bases and J gave up 2 bases, with 10 bases separating them. The CDR3 nucleotides read TGCAGCGTGGGGGGGACCACTAATGAAAAACTGTTTTTT. It yields the protein CSVGGTTNEKLFF. Based on the CDR3 plus reference TRBV29-1 and TRBJ1-4, the full variable domain is SAVISQKPSRDICQRGTSLTIQCQVDSQVTMMFWYRQQPGQSLTLIATANQGSEATYESGFVIDKFPISRPNLTFSTLTVSNMSPEDSSIYLCSVGGTTNEKLFFGSGTQLSVL.

This chain links TRBV5-4 with TRBJ2-7; 9 bases match TRBD1. In germline, CDR1 is SGHNT, CDR2 YYREEE (reference sequence). J lost 4 bases, V lost 4 bases, and 3 bases had no gene match. CDR3 length: 13 residues. CDR3 in DNA: TGTGCCAGCAGCGCGGACAGGGGTTACGAGCAGTACTTC. Amino acid sequence: CASSADRGYEQYF.